Listed here are 26 T cell receptor beta chains from one sample, sequenced in a study of shared clonotypes between healthy human individuals. Clones were read by immunoSEQ multiplex PCR, and TCRdb kept only the in-frame ones, dropping some. The profile shows about 2.2 million clones, roughly 95% of them singletons. The naive CD8 subset, CD45RO-negative cells positively selected for CCR7, excluded terminally differentiated effector memory CD45RA+ cells. Sequencing was performed on naive CD8+ T cells from PBMCs. The receptors were sampled from a man between 18 and 35 years old in good health. Some clones in this sample may be carry-over from other donors' samples.

The chain has TRBV6-5 and TRBJ2-7; no clear D. The CDR3 consists of 15 residues. Germline lookup yields CDR1 MNHEY and CDR2 SVGAGI. With 6 bases removed from V and 3 bases from J, the gap between germline ends came to 18 bases. The CDR3 protein is CASSLRLASHYEQYF. Here the CDR3 DNA reads TGTGCCAGCAGCTTACGACTGGCGTCTCACTACGAGCAGTACTTC.

This clone was detected once. The gene calls are TRBV27 and TRBJ2-3, with D possibly matching TRBD1 (6 bases). Trimming took 2 bases from V and 8 from J, leaving 14 bases between them. Germline V gene lookup returns CDR1 MNHEY and CDR2 SMNVEV (reference sequence). The CDR3 has 14 residues. The CDR3 region is CASSLGGEVGTQYF. The CDR3 DNA follows: TGTGCCAGCAGTTTAGGGGGCGAGGTTGGTACGCAGTATTTT.

In its sample, this clone was seen a few times. The J gene is TRBJ1-1, the V gene TRBV5-1; D gene uncertain. Trimming shortened V by 3 bases and J by 7 bases, and 10 bases separated the two germline ends. CDR1 is SGHRS, CDR2 YFSETQ, per germline. The CDR3 totals 12 residues. The chain's CDR3 is CASSWRSGEAFF. The DNA for the CDR3 is TGCGCCAGCAGCTGGCGATCAGGTGAAGCTTTCTTT.

V is TRBV7-9 and J is TRBJ2-5; D is possibly TRBD2 (6 bases). CDR1 and CDR2 (germline): SEHNR, FQNEAQ (reference sequence). The CDR3 runs to 16 residues. The V gene lost 5 bases and the J gene lost 1 base, with 17 bases spanning the gap. The CDR3 sequence is CASSTPGGRPQETQYF. CDR3 nucleotides: TGTGCCAGCAGCACCCCCGGTGGGAGGCCCCAAGAGACCCAGTACTTC.

As regards this clone: This sample also contains other DNA sequences that code for the same CDR3. The chain has TRBV18 and TRBJ2-7; 8 bases fit TRBD1. Germline lookup yields CDR1 KGHSH and CDR2 LQKENI. V lost 2 bases, J lost 2 bases, and 2 bases stayed unmatched. The CDR3 length is 14 residues. CDR3: CASSPGQGPYEQYF. As DNA, the CDR3 is TGTGCCAGCTCACCAGGACAGGGTCCCTACGAGCAGTACTTC.

The gene calls are TRBV6-1 and TRBJ1-1, with 7 bases fitting TRBD1. Germline V gives CDR1 MNHNS, CDR2 SASEGT. The CDR3 loop spans 15 amino acids. The V gene end was trimmed by 2 bases and the J gene end by 0 bases; junction bases not matched to a gene: 3. The CDR3 nucleotides are TGTGCCAGCAGTGAAATAGGGGGCCTGAACACTGAAGCTTTCTTT. Translated: CASSEIGGLNTEAFF.

V gene TRBV7-8 combines with J gene TRBJ2-5; 8 nucleotides line up with TRBD1. Germline trimming cut 4 bases from V and 4 bases from J; bases unmatched to any gene: 2. The CDR3 runs to 13 residues. CDR1 is SGHVS, CDR2 FQNEAQ, per germline. Here the CDR3 DNA reads TGTGCCAGCAGCTCCGACAGGGGAGAGACCCAGTACTTC. As protein: CASSSDRGETQYF.

This sequence joins TRBV6-1 and TRBJ2-7; the D gene is possibly TRBD1 (6 bases). The CDR3 loop spans 12 amino acids. Trimming left V 8 bases short and J 4 bases short, with 12 bases between. Germline lookup yields CDR1 MNHNS and CDR2 SASEGT. CDR3 nucleotides: TGTGCCAGCGTGGAACAGGGATACGAGCAGTACTTC. Translating it yields CASVEQGYEQYF.

This clone was recorded once. This specimen includes other DNA sequences encoding the same CDR3. This chain connects TRBV30 to TRBJ2-7; D is perhaps TRBD2 (6 bases). Trimming cost V 0 bases and J 2 bases, with 8 bases left between them. This CDR3 contains 13 residues. Germline CDR1 reads GTSNPN; CDR2 reads SVGIG (reference sequence). CDR3 bases: TGTGCCTGGAGTGTTGGCGGGACCTACGAGCAGTACTTC. Its translation is CAWSVGGTYEQYF.

About this clone itself: Additional DNA sequences in this sample encode the identical CDR3. The V and J genes are TRBV9 and TRBJ2-1; 8 positions match TRBD2. The length of the CDR3 is 12 residues. The V gene end was trimmed by 2 bases and the J gene end by 8 bases; junction bases not matched to a gene: 0. The germline gives CDR1 SGDLS, CDR2 YYNGEE. The CDR3 sequence: CASSVGRDEQFF. CDR3 DNA: TGTGCCAGCAGCGTCGGGAGGGATGAGCAGTTCTTC.

This clone has only one observation. The rearrangement links TRBV7-6 to TRBJ2-5; 9 bases line up with TRBD2. This CDR3 contains 16 residues. The germline gives CDR1 SGHVS, CDR2 FNYEAQ. V lost 5 bases and J lost 2; bases outside the gene matches: 9. CDR3 sequence (DNA): TGTGCCAGCAGCCTACCTAGCGGGGAAAATCAAGAGACCCAGTACTTC. The encoded protein is CASSLPSGENQETQYF.

This clone was observed a single time. The chain joins TRBV7-9 to TRBJ2-1, with 12 nucleotides matching TRBD2. Germline CDR1 is SEHNR and CDR2 is FQNEAQ (reference sequence). The V segment lost 6 bases and the J segment 4 bases; nucleotides outside the gene matches: 1. The CDR3 is made up of 14 amino acids. CDR3 nucleotide sequence: TGTGCCAGCAGAGGACTAGCGGGGTACAATGAGCAGTTCTTC. Its translation is CASRGLAGYNEQFF. Using reference TRBV7-9 and TRBJ2-1 for the parts outside the CDR3, the full variable domain is DTGVSQNPRHKITKRGQNVTFRCDPISEHNRLYWYRQTLGQGPEFLTYFQNEAQLEKSRLLSDRFSAERPKGSFSTLEIQRTEQGDSAMYLCASRGLAGYNEQFFGPGTRLTVL.

Worth noting for this clone: The same CDR3 can be traced to other DNA sequences in this sample. The chain carries TRBV27 and TRBJ2-1, with D perhaps matching TRBD2 (5 bases). Germline assignment: CDR1 MNHEY and CDR2 SMNVEV (reference sequence). CDR3 size: 12 residues. The ends were cut back, 1 base at V and 9 bases at J, with 7 bases in the middle. In DNA form, the CDR3 reads TGTGCCAGCAGTTTATTGGGGAGTGAGCAGTTCTTC. This sequence encodes CASSLLGSEQFF.

The V and J genes are TRBV7-9 and TRBJ2-1, with TRBD1 matching 9 bases. The CDR3 has 16 residues. Germline values: CDR1 SEHNR, CDR2 FQNEAQ (reference sequence). After removal of 5 bases from V and 8 bases from J, the junction contained 13 bases not matched to a gene. CDR3 in DNA: TGTGCCAGCAGCCCCGGGACAGGGAGTATCGTGGATGAGCAGTTCTTC. Amino acids: CASSPGTGSIVDEQFF.

CDR3 residues: CASSQLAGVINEQFF. In nucleotides, the CDR3 is TGTGCCAGCAGCCAACTAGCGGGAGTCATCAATGAGCAGTTCTTC. The chain carries TRBV7-7 and TRBJ2-1, with TRBD2 matching 11 bases. J lost 6 bases, V lost 5 bases, and 6 bases had no gene match. Germline V CDR1 and CDR2: SSHAT, FNYEAQ (reference sequence). CDR3 length equals 15 residues.

This chain uses TRBV7-9 with TRBJ2-7; 7 nucleotides agree with TRBD2. With V trimmed by 4 bases and J by 3 bases, 6 bases remained unmatched. This CDR3 has 14 residues. Germline-derived CDR1 and CDR2 are SEHNR and FQNEAQ (reference sequence). The CDR3 sequence is CASSSGTTVYEQYF. For the CDR3, the DNA is TGTGCCAGCAGCTCAGGGACTACTGTCTACGAGCAGTACTTC.

The chain links TRBV5-5 to TRBJ2-7; the match to TRBD1 covers 7 bases. The ends lost 2 bases at V and 4 bases at J; junction bases unmatched: 9. The CDR3 spans 15 residues. Germline CDR1 and CDR2: SGHKS and YYEKEE (reference sequence). The CDR3 is CASSFHYDREYEQYF. The DNA for the CDR3 is TGTGCCAGCAGCTTCCACTACGACAGGGAATACGAGCAGTACTTC.

The V call is TRBV7-3, the J call TRBJ2-2; D uncertain. Looked up from germline, CDR1 is SGHTA and CDR2 is FQGTGA. Trimming took 5 bases from V and 7 from J, leaving 20 bases between them. The CDR3 is made up of 16 amino acids. The chain's CDR3 is CASSPSPASTHGELFF. CDR3 bases: TGTGCCAGCAGCCCCTCCCCGGCCTCAACACACGGGGAGCTGTTTTTT.

The chain couples TRBV15 to TRBJ2-1; D not resolved. CDR1 and CDR2 from the germline V gene are LNHNV and YYDKDF (reference sequence). V dropped 0 bases and J dropped 5 bases, with 8 bases sitting between them. This CDR3 spans 14 amino acids. The CDR3 here is CATSRDLGNNEQFF. DNA for the CDR3: TGTGCCACCAGCAGAGACTTGGGGAACAATGAGCAGTTCTTC.

The table lists this clone with a count of one. V and J are TRBV13 and TRBJ2-7, with TRBD1 matching 9 bases. The CDR3 is 15 residues long. From germline, CDR1 is PRHDT and CDR2 FYEKMQ (reference sequence). V shed 1 base, J shed 0 bases, and the junction held 1 base outside the gene matches. CDR3 sequence reads: CASSLAGQGSYEQYF. CDR3 nucleotides: TGTGCCAGCAGCTTAGCGGGACAGGGCTCCTACGAGCAGTACTTC.

The chain recombines TRBV15 with TRBJ2-1, with 10 bases matching TRBD2. The CDR3 runs 15 residues. Per germline, CDR1 LNHNV and CDR2 YYDKDF (reference sequence). The ends lost 1 base at V and 8 bases at J; junction bases unmatched: 5. This CDR3 is CATSRVASGSHEQFF. The CDR3 DNA reads as TGTGCCACCAGCAGAGTGGCTAGCGGGAGCCATGAGCAGTTCTTC.

Here the CDR3 DNA reads TGTGCCAGTAGTATAGAACAGGGTTACACCGGGGAGCTGTTTTTT. Its protein product is CASSIEQGYTGELFF. This chain links TRBV19 with TRBJ2-2; tentative D call: TRBD1 (6 bases). Trimming cost V 0 bases and J 3 bases, with 8 bases left between them. CDR3 length: 15 residues. Germline assignment: CDR1 LNHDA and CDR2 SQIVND (reference sequence).

The V gene is TRBV19, the J gene TRBJ2-2; TRBD1 agrees at 9 bases. Germline V gene lookup returns CDR1 LNHDA and CDR2 SQIVND (reference sequence). This CDR3 region has 17 residues. Trimming removed 7 bases from V and 5 bases from J; junction bases left unmatched: 14. CDR3 loop: CASTPLAGQGRTGELFF. CDR3 bases: TGTGCCAGTACCCCCCTGGCGGGACAGGGAAGGACCGGGGAGCTGTTTTTT.

As concerns this clone: The identical CDR3 is also encoded by other nucleotide sequences in the sample. CDR3 nucleotide sequence: TGTGCCAGCAGTTGGGACCGCACCTCCTACGAGCAGTACTTC. Translation: CASSWDRTSYEQYF. The V call is TRBV27, the J call TRBJ2-7, with D tentatively TRBD1 or TRBD2 (5 bases each). Trimming removed 4 bases at V and 0 bases at J, with 10 bases between. Germline V gene data show CDR1 as MNHEY and CDR2 as SMNVEV (reference sequence). The CDR3 contains 14 residues.

The chain joins TRBV19 to TRBJ2-1, with D hard to call. The germline V and J ends were trimmed by 5 bases and 8 bases, with 7 bases remaining between them. The CDR3 has 11 amino acids. Germline CDR1 is LNHDA and CDR2 is SQIVND (reference sequence). The CDR3: CASSVRDEQFF. CDR3 sequence (DNA): TGTGCCAGTAGTGTCCGGGATGAGCAGTTCTTC.

The CDR3: CASSLGLSSGRPYEQYF. CDR3 sequence (DNA): TGTGCCAGCAGCTTGGGCTTATCTAGCGGGAGGCCCTACGAGCAGTACTTC. The chain combines TRBV11-2 with TRBJ2-7; 11 nucleotides match TRBD2. The trim removed 3 bases at V and 2 bases at J, leaving 9 bases unmatched. The CDR3 sequence is 17 residues long. Germline V CDR1 and CDR2: SGHAT, FQNNGV.